Listed below are T cell receptor beta chains from one sample, sequenced in a study of beta chain features in type 1 diabetes. The assay was immunoSEQ multiplex PCR, and TCRdb's table has in-frame clones only and misses some. Of over 150,000 clones in the sample, approximately 8.1% are singletons; the top ten hold 0.65%. The sample consisted of central memory CD4+ T cells from blood. Receptor source: a man younger than 35 in good health. The CDR3 runs from the conserved cysteine through the conserved F or W. D genes are given only for firm matches. The size field is filled for only some rows; it gives once, few, many or a size class.

CDR3nt: TGTGCCAGCAGCCCACATTTGGGGGGGACGAATGAGCAGTTCTTC
CDR3aa: CASSPHLGGTNEQFF
len: 15
v_gene: TRBV7-3
abundance: few
j_gene: TRBJ2-1
d_gene: TRBD2

CDR3nt: TGTGCCAGCTATCGGGATCTCACTGGGGCAGATACGCAGTATTTT
CDR3aa: CASYRDLTGADTQYF
len: 15
v_gene: TRBV5-4
abundance: many
j_gene: TRBJ2-3
d_gene: NA

CDR3nt: TGTGCCAGCAGTTTCATAGGGGTGGCCTATGGCTACACCTTC
CDR3aa: CASSFIGVAYGYTF
len: 14
v_gene: TRBV28
abundance: NA
j_gene: TRBJ1-2
d_gene: NA

CDR3nt: TGTGCCAGCAGTGCACAGGGGGCGGGCGAAAAACTGTTTTTT
CDR3aa: CASSAQGAGEKLFF
len: 14
v_gene: TRBV25-1
abundance: few
j_gene: TRBJ1-4
d_gene: TRBD1

CDR3nt: TGTGCCAGCAGCCAAGCCCAGGGGGCGGGAACTGAAGCTTTCTTT
CDR3aa: CASSQAQGAGTEAFF
len: 15
v_gene: TRBV4-2
abundance: NA
j_gene: TRBJ1-1
d_gene: TRBD1

CDR3nt: TGTGCCAGCAGCCGAGGACAGGGCAATGGCTACACCTTC
CDR3aa: CASSRGQGNGYTF
len: 13
v_gene: TRBV7-2
abundance: NA
j_gene: TRBJ1-2
d_gene: TRBD1

CDR3nt: TGTGCCAGCAGCCAAGCGCCAGGCTCCTACAATGAGCAGTTCTTC
CDR3aa: CASSQAPGSYNEQFF
len: 15
v_gene: TRBV4-2
abundance: NA
j_gene: TRBJ2-1
d_gene: NA

CDR3nt: TGTGCCAGCAGCGTTGGACATCACACAAACTATGGCTACACCTTC
CDR3aa: CASSVGHHTNYGYTF
len: 15
v_gene: TRBV9
abundance: many
j_gene: TRBJ1-2
d_gene: NA

CDR3nt: TGTGCCAGCAGCCTCGGGACAGGGACGGGCAAAAACATTCAGTACTTC
CDR3aa: CASSLGTGTGKNIQYF
len: 16
v_gene: TRBV5-5
abundance: many
j_gene: TRBJ2-4
d_gene: TRBD1

CDR3nt: TGTGCCAGCAGCCCGCAGGGGCAAGAGACCCAGTACTTC
CDR3aa: CASSPQGQETQYF
len: 13
v_gene: TRBV7-2
abundance: NA
j_gene: TRBJ2-5
d_gene: NA

CDR3nt: TGTGCCAGTAGTCAGGGACTAGCGGGGGGCCGACAAGAGACCCAGTACTTC
CDR3aa: CASSQGLAGGRQETQYF
len: 17
v_gene: TRBV19
abundance: NA
j_gene: TRBJ2-5
d_gene: TRBD2

CDR3nt: TGTGCCAGCAGGCGGGGGGCAGGTCGTGGTACTGAAGCTTTCTTT
CDR3aa: CASRRGAGRGTEAFF
len: 15
v_gene: TRBV7-2
abundance: few
j_gene: TRBJ1-1
d_gene: NA

CDR3nt: TGTGCCAGCAGCTTACTTGCAACTAATGAAAAACTGTTTTTT
CDR3aa: CASSLLATNEKLFF
len: 14
v_gene: TRBV7-9
abundance: many
j_gene: TRBJ1-4
d_gene: NA

CDR3nt: TGTGCCAGCAGAGGACTAGAGACCCAGTACTTC
CDR3aa: CASRGLETQYF
len: 11
v_gene: TRBV27
abundance: NA
j_gene: TRBJ2-5
d_gene: NA

CDR3nt: TGTGCCAGCACCCCGGAGGGATCGAACACCGGGGAGCTGTTTTTT
CDR3aa: CASTPEGSNTGELFF
len: 15
v_gene: TRBV2
abundance: few
j_gene: TRBJ2-2
d_gene: NA

CDR3nt: TGCGCCAGCAGCTTGGGGGACAGGGGGAATGAAAAACTGTTTTTT
CDR3aa: CASSLGDRGNEKLFF
len: 15
v_gene: TRBV5-1
abundance: NA
j_gene: TRBJ1-4
d_gene: TRBD1

CDR3nt: TGTGCCAGCAGCGTTATAACAGGGAAAGGCACACCCCTCCACTTT
CDR3aa: CASSVITGKGTPLHF
len: 15
v_gene: TRBV7-9
abundance: NA
j_gene: TRBJ1-6
d_gene: NA

CDR3nt: TGTGCCTGGGGAACAGGGGGCTCGTCCTACGAGCAGTACTTC
CDR3aa: CAWGTGGSSYEQYF
len: 14
v_gene: TRBV30
abundance: NA
j_gene: TRBJ2-7
d_gene: TRBD1

CDR3nt: TGTGCCAGCAGCTTAGGGGGCACAACAAGACATGGCTACACCTTC
CDR3aa: CASSLGGTTRHGYTF
len: 15
v_gene: TRBV7-3
abundance: NA
j_gene: TRBJ1-2
d_gene: NA

CDR3nt: TGTGCCATCAGGACGACAGGGGGAACTGAAGCTTTCTTT
CDR3aa: CAIRTTGGTEAFF
len: 13
v_gene: TRBV10-3
abundance: few
j_gene: TRBJ1-1
d_gene: TRBD1

CDR3nt: TGTGCCAGCAGTTTAACAGGGGGCACCCGACAGGAGACCCAGTACTTC
CDR3aa: CASSLTGGTRQETQYF
len: 16
v_gene: TRBV7-3
abundance: few
j_gene: TRBJ2-5
d_gene: TRBD1

CDR3nt: TGTGCCAGCAGCCAACAGGGATCGGAGCCCCAGCATTTT
CDR3aa: CASSQQGSEPQHF
len: 13
v_gene: TRBV4-2
abundance: many
j_gene: TRBJ1-5
d_gene: NA

CDR3nt: TGTGCCAGCAGCCAAGATCCTAGCGGGAGTGGGGAGCAGTTCTTC
CDR3aa: CASSQDPSGSGEQFF
len: 15
v_gene: TRBV4-2
abundance: many
j_gene: TRBJ2-1
d_gene: TRBD2

CDR3nt: TGCGCCAGCAGCTTACAGGGGAGTTCGGATGAAAAACTGTTTTTT
CDR3aa: CASSLQGSSDEKLFF
len: 15
v_gene: TRBV5-1
abundance: NA
j_gene: TRBJ1-4
d_gene: TRBD1

CDR3nt: TGTGCCAGCAGCGTATCGGTCGCACCTCGCCATACGCAGTATTTT
CDR3aa: CASSVSVAPRHTQYF
len: 15
v_gene: TRBV9
abundance: NA
j_gene: TRBJ2-3
d_gene: NA

CDR3nt: TGTGCCATCAGTGAGTCGGCTAGCGGGGGGGTAAATGAGCAGTTCTTC
CDR3aa: CAISESASGGVNEQFF
len: 16
v_gene: TRBV10-3
abundance: many
j_gene: TRBJ2-1
d_gene: TRBD2

CDR3nt: TGTGCCAGTAGTATTAAGGGACAAGCCACAGATACGCAGTATTTT
CDR3aa: CASSIKGQATDTQYF
len: 15
v_gene: TRBV19
abundance: once
j_gene: TRBJ2-3
d_gene: NA

CDR3nt: TGCAGCGTTAAAACTAGCGGGAGGACAGGTCACGGGGAGCTGTTTTTT
CDR3aa: CSVKTSGRTGHGELFF
len: 16
v_gene: TRBV29-1
abundance: NA
j_gene: TRBJ2-2
d_gene: TRBD2

CDR3nt: TGTGCCAGCGCTGCGGGGGGGCATGACACCGGGGAGCTGTTTTTT
CDR3aa: CASAAGGHDTGELFF
len: 15
v_gene: TRBV7-9
abundance: few
j_gene: TRBJ2-2
d_gene: TRBD2

CDR3nt: TGCAGCGTTGGACTAGCGGGACACAATGAGCAGTTCTTC
CDR3aa: CSVGLAGHNEQFF
len: 13
v_gene: TRBV29-1
abundance: NA
j_gene: TRBJ2-1
d_gene: TRBD2

CDR3nt: TGCGCCAGCAGCCCACCCCATGCTTCAGGGGGCTACGAGCAGTACTTC
CDR3aa: CASSPPHASGGYEQYF
len: 16
v_gene: TRBV5-1
abundance: NA
j_gene: TRBJ2-7
d_gene: TRBD1

CDR3nt: TGTGCCAGCACAAAAGCGGGGGTTGGCTGGACCCAGTACTTC
CDR3aa: CASTKAGVGWTQYF
len: 14
v_gene: TRBV6-6
abundance: few
j_gene: TRBJ2-5
d_gene: TRBD2

CDR3nt: TGTGCCAGCAGCCTAACGACTAGCTCCTACGAGCAGTACTTC
CDR3aa: CASSLTTSSYEQYF
len: 14
v_gene: TRBV7-9
abundance: few
j_gene: TRBJ2-7
d_gene: NA

CDR3nt: TGCGCCAGCAGCCGAGATACTAGTTTCAATGAGCAGTTCTTC
CDR3aa: CASSRDTSFNEQFF
len: 14
v_gene: TRBV4-3
abundance: NA
j_gene: TRBJ2-1
d_gene: NA

CDR3nt: TGTGCCAGCTCACCACCGGTCCAGCAAGAGACCCAGTACTTC
CDR3aa: CASSPPVQQETQYF
len: 14
v_gene: TRBV18
abundance: NA
j_gene: TRBJ2-5
d_gene: NA

CDR3nt: TGTGCCACCAAGTATTCTGTTGGCGGCTACACCTTC
CDR3aa: CATKYSVGGYTF
len: 12
v_gene: TRBV19
abundance: few
j_gene: TRBJ1-2
d_gene: NA

CDR3nt: TGTGCCAGCAGCTCAGACCTTCAGGGGAACACTGAAGCTTTCTTT
CDR3aa: CASSSDLQGNTEAFF
len: 15
v_gene: TRBV7-2
abundance: NA
j_gene: TRBJ1-1
d_gene: NA

CDR3nt: TGTGCCAGCAGTGACAAAACAGGGGGCGGGTCACCCCTCCACTTT
CDR3aa: CASSDKTGGGSPLHF
len: 15
v_gene: TRBV2
abundance: once
j_gene: TRBJ1-6
d_gene: TRBD1

CDR3nt: TGTGCCTGGAGTCGGGGGGGGGTCACAGATACGCAGTATTTT
CDR3aa: CAWSRGGVTDTQYF
len: 14
v_gene: TRBV30
abundance: few
j_gene: TRBJ2-3
d_gene: TRBD2

CDR3nt: TGTGCCAGCAGCCCAGGACAGATTCGCAACAATGAGCAGTTCTTC
CDR3aa: CASSPGQIRNNEQFF
len: 15
v_gene: TRBV7-3
abundance: NA
j_gene: TRBJ2-1
d_gene: NA

CDR3nt: TGTGCCAGCAGCTTATCGCGGGGGGCCTACGAGCAGTACTTC
CDR3aa: CASSLSRGAYEQYF
len: 14
v_gene: TRBV7-9
abundance: NA
j_gene: TRBJ2-7
d_gene: TRBD2

CDR3nt: TGTGCCAGCAGCCGCCAACAGGGGGAGCATCAGCCCCAGCATTTT
CDR3aa: CASSRQQGEHQPQHF
len: 15
v_gene: TRBV28
abundance: NA
j_gene: TRBJ1-5
d_gene: TRBD1